This paragraph covers one T cell receptor beta chain sequence. What antigen it recognizes has not been identified. Base qualities are not at hand, and no much larger clone is one base apart. The sample is drawn from a study of blood T cell repertoires in COVID-19 (dated by TCRdb to the early 2020s). Describing the broader study: Samples from collaborators originated in the United States, Italy and Spain and spanned both the acute and convalescent phases of COVID-19. The prospective study material was composed of cDNA or gDNA derived from T cells, B-cell-depleted T cells, or PBMCs. Subjects who had been exposed to COVID-19, were actively infected with it, or had recovered from it provided the deeply sampled blood TCRbeta repertoires that made up the dataset. The repertoires were made available in a free public database intended to serve as a resource for research on the immune response to SARS-CoV-2. Samples were obtained from the ongoing ImmuneRACE study (first 160 participants) and from some 1,300 subjects provided by 6 global collaborators. Nearly every sample came with metadata listing a de-identified subject ID, COVID-19 status, age in years and sex. Where HLA class I and class II types were available, the types were taken from metadata supplied by the sample provider, not from assay-based typing.

Collaborating institutions collected whole blood in K2EDTA tubes following their own protocols. For TCRbeta analysis, collaborator samples were shipped as frozen whole blood, as isolated PBMCs, or as DNA extracted from either sample type. CDR1 LNHDA and CDR2 SQIVND were looked up in the germline V gene (reference sequence). The CDR3 runs 16 residues from the cysteine to the phenylalanine. Kept here is only the CDR3 DNA, which spans 48 bases and is read in frame from base 1. V trim: 0 bases; J trim: 5 bases; unmatched bases: 6. Results and caveats for the whole study, not just this receptor: The quantity of clinical and demographic metadata differed by source and by participant and was supplied without curation.

The immunoSEQ Assay, a bias-controlled multiplex PCR, was used to amplify TCRbeta CDR3 regions from genomic DNA. Turning to the authors' computational methods: Nucleated cell counts per sample were estimated from amplification of reference gene primers within the assay. To quantify the absolute abundance of each unique TCRbeta CDR3 rearrangement, sequence reads were collapsed and filtered. For each sample, productive Simpson clonality was calculated as the square root of Simpson's diversity index across productive rearrangements. TCRdb's version of the immuneACCESS table is confined to in-frame rearrangements and falls short of the full clone set. An unresolved V gene accounts for under half of the shortfall where checked; the remainder is of unknown origin. V and J calls and clone size are as listed in that table; D and trimming were resolved from the DNA. The sample records over 150,000 clones, about 73% of which are singletons. Under 2% of the sample goes to the ten largest clones.

Recombination joined TRBV19 with TRBJ2-5; TRBD1 lines up with 10 middle nucleotides. The clonotype was recovered from a man aged 80 or over with acute or convalescent COVID-19. The sample was peripheral blood. The CDR3 here reads CASSIDATGGEETQYF. Read as DNA, the sequence is TGTGCCAGTAGTATAGATGCGACAGGGGGCGAGGAGACCCAGTACTTC.